Described below is a single T cell receptor beta chain sequence and its context. This sample is drawn from a study of blood T cell repertoires in COVID-19. About the research overall: Some COVID-19 samples were acute and others convalescent; all came from the United States, Italy and Spain. T cells, B-cell-depleted T cells, or PBMCs supplied cDNA or gDNA.

Per the original data handling: Nucleated cell counts were estimated from reference gene primer amplification. Data came from immunoSEQ multiplex PCR; TCRdb stores just in-frame clones and leaves some out. D and trimming come from the DNA, and the V and J calls and clone size come from that table. The sample includes about 150,000 clones, more than 80% of them seen just once. This receptor was taken from a woman between 40 and 50 years old with acute or convalescent COVID-19. Input material: peripheral blood.

In DNA form, the CDR3 reads TGTGCCAGCAGCAACGCCCTAGCGGGAGAGACAAATGAGCAGTTCTTC. This encodes CASSNALAGETNEQFF. The chain joins TRBV28 to TRBJ2-1; 10 nucleotides agree with TRBD2. Germline values: CDR1 MDHEN, CDR2 SYDVKM. After removal of 6 bases from V and 7 bases from J, the junction contained 12 bases not matched to a gene. The CDR3 is made up of 16 amino acids.